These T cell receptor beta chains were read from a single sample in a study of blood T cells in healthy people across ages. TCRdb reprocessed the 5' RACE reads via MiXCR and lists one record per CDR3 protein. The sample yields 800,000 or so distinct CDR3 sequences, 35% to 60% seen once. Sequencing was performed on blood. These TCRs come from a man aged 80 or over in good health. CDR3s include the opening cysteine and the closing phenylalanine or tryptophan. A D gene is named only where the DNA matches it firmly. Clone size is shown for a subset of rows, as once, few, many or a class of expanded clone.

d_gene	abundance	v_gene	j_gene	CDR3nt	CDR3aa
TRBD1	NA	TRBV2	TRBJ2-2	TGTGCCAGCACCGGGACAGGGGAACCCACCGGGGAGCTGTTTTTT	CASTGTGEPTGELFF
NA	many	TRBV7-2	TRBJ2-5	TGTGCCAGCGCCGTGGGAGGAAGCAATAAAGAGACCCAGTACTTC	CASAVGGSNKETQYF
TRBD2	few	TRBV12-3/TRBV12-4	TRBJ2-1	TGTGCCAGCAGACCACTAGCGGGAGTGAATGAGCAGTTCTTC	CASRPLAGVNEQFF
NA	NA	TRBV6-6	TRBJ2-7	TGTGCCAGCAGTTACTCCCGCGCGGGCGCTTCCTACGAGCAGTACTTC	CASSYSRAGASYEQYF
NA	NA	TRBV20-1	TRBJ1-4	TGCAGTGCTAGAGATATCGGTGGGGGGGACGTGGATGAAAAACTGTTTTTT	CSARDIGGGDVDEKLFF
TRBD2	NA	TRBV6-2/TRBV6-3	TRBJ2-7	TGTGCCAGCAGAGTAGCGGGAGGGCCCGGCGAGCAGTACTTC	CASRVAGGPGEQYF
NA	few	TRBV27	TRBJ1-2	TGTGCCAGCAGTTCAGATAGGGAGCATGGCTACACCTTC	CASSSDREHGYTF
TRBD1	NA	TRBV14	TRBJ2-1	TGTGCCAGCAGCCACCTAAGTGAGGGGGCGAATGAGCAGTTCTTC	CASSHLSEGANEQFF
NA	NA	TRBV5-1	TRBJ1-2	TGCGCCAGCAGCTTGAGTTCCAGGACCCCCCGGGGCTACACCTTC	CASSLSSRTPRGYTF
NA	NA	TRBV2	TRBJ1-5	TGTGCCGGCAGCCTATCCGACAGTAGCAATCAGCCCCAGCATTTT	CAGSLSDSSNQPQHF
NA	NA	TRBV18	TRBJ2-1	TGTGCCAGCCCACCACCGTCTAGGAGGTTCTTC	CASPPPSRRFF
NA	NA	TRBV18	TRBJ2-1	TGTGCCAGCTCAAGGACACAGGATTATGGCGGCAATGAGCAGTTCTTC	CASSRTQDYGGNEQFF
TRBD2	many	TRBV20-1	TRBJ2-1	TGCAGTGCTTCCCCCGGGACTAGCTTATCCGATGAGCAGTTCTTC	CSASPGTSLSDEQFF
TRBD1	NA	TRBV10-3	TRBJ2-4	TGTGCCATCAGTGAGCAAGGGGGCGCGTACTTC	CAISEQGGAYF
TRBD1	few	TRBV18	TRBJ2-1	TGTGCCAGCTCACCAGCACGGGACAGGGGAGCCTACAATGAGCAGTTCTTC	CASSPARDRGAYNEQFF
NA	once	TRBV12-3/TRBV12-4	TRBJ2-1	TGTGCCAGCACCTGGGTAGGGGGAGGAAAGTTCTTC	CASTWVGGGKFF
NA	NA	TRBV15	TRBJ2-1	TGTGCCACCAGCAGAGACAGGTACAATGAGCAGTTCTTC	CATSRDRYNEQFF
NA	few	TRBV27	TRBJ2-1	TGTGCCAGCAGGCATCAAACTAGGGACAATGAGCAGTTCTTC	CASRHQTRDNEQFF
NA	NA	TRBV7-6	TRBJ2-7	TGTGCCAGCAGCTGTCCGGCAGGGAGCTACGAGCAGTACTTC	CASSCPAGSYEQYF
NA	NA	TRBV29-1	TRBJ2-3	TGCAGCGTCGACCGACTTACAGATACGCAGTATTTT	CSVDRLTDTQYF
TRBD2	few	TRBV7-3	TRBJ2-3	TGTGCCAGCAGCTTCGACGGGCGGGAGGAGGATACGCAGTATTTT	CASSFDGREEDTQYF
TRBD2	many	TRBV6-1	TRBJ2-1	TGTGCCAGCAGCGGGGCGGGGGGCTCCTACAATGAGCAGTTCTTC	CASSGAGGSYNEQFF
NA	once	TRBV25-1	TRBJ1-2	TGTGCCAGCAGTGCACAATGGGGAACGGGGGACACCTCGAGGGGCTACACCTTC	CASSAQWGTGDTSRGYTF
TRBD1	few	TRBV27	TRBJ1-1	TGTGCCAGCAGCCTCAGCAGTTTTCGAGGGGGCGCAGAAGACACTGAAGCTTTCTTT	CASSLSSFRGGAEDTEAFF
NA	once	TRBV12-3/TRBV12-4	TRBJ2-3	TGTGCCAGCAGTTCTCACGTCGGCAGAGTGAGCCCAGATGCGCAGTATTTT	CASSSHVGRVSPDAQYF
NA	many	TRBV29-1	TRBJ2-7	TGCAGCGCCGGTCGGGGGTACAGCTCTTACGAGCAGTACTTC	CSAGRGYSSYEQYF
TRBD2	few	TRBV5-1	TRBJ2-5	TGCGCCAGCAAGGGACTAATGAGCGGGGAGACCCAGTACTTC	CASKGLMSGETQYF
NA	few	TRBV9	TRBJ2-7	TGTGCCAGCAGCCCTACGGACATCTCCTACGAGCAGTACTTC	CASSPTDISYEQYF
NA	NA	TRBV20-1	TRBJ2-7	TGCAGTGCTTCCGCGGGCCCATCCTACGAGCAGTACTTC	CSASAGPSYEQYF